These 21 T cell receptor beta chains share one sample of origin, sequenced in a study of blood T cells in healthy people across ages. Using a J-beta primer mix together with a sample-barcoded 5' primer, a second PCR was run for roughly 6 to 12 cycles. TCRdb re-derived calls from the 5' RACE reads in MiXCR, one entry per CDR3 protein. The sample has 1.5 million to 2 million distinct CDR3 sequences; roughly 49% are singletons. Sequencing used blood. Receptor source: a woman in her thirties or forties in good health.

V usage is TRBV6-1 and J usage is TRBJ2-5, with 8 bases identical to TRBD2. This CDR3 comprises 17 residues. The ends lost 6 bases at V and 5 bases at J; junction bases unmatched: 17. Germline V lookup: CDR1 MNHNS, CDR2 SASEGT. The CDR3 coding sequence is TGTGCCAGCAGCATCACCGCCCGCGGGGGGCGCGGTGAGACCCAGTACTTC. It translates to CASSITARGGRGETQYF.

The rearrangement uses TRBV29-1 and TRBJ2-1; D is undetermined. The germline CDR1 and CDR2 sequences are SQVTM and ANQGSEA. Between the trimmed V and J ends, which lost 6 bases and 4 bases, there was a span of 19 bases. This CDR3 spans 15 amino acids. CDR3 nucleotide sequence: TGCAGCGTGTCGCCGGGCCAGGCTAGTTACAATGAGCAGTTCTTC. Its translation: CSVSPGQASYNEQFF.

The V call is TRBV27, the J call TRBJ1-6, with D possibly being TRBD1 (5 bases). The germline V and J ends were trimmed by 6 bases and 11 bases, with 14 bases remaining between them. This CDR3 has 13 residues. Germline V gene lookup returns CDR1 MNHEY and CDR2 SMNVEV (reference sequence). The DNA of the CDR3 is TGTGCCAGCAGACTTAGTACGGGGGCACCCCTCCACTTT. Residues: CASRLSTGAPLHF.

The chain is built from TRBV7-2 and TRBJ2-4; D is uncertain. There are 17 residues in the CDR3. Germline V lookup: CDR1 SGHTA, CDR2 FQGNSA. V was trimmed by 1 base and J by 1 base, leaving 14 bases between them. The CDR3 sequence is CASSLVPASLAKNIQYF. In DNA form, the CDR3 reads TGTGCCAGCAGCTTAGTTCCAGCCAGTTTGGCCAAAAACATTCAGTACTTC.

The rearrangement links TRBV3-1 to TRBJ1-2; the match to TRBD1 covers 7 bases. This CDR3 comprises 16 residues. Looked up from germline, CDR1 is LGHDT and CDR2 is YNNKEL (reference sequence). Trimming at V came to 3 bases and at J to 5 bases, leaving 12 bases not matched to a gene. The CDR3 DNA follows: TGTGCCAGCAGCCATCTAGACAGGGAACGTTTATATGGCTACACCTTC. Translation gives CASSHLDRERLYGYTF. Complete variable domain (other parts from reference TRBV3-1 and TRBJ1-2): DTAVSQTPKYLVTQMGNDKSIKCEQNLGHDTMYWYKQDSKKFLKIMFSYNNKELIINETVPNRFSPKSPDKAHLNLHINSLELGDSAVYFCASSHLDRERLYGYTFGSGTRLTVV.

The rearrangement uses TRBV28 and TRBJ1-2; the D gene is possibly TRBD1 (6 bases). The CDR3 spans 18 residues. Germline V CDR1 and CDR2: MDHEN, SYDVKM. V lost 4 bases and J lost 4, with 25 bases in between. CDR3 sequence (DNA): TGTGCCAGCAGTTCGGGGCCCATGGCAGGGGACCAGTCCTATGGCTACACCTTC. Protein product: CASSSGPMAGDQSYGYTF.

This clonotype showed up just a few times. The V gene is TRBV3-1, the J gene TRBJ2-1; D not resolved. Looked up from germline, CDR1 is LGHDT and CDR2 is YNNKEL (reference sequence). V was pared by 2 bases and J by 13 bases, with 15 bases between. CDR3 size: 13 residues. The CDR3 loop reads CASSQSPGLRQFF. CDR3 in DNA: TGTGCCAGCAGCCAAAGCCCCGGCCTCCGCCAGTTCTTC.

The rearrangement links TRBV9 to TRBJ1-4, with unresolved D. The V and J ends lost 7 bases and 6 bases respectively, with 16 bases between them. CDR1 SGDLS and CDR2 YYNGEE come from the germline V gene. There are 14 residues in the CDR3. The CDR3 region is CASAERLTYEKLFF. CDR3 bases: TGTGCCAGCGCGGAGAGGTTAACGTATGAAAAACTGTTTTTT.

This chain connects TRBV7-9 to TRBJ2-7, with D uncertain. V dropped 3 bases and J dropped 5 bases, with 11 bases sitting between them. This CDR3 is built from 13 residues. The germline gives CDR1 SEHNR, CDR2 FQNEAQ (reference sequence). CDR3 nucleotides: TGTGCCAGCAGCTTGAGTGTACGGGACGAGCAGTACTTC. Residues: CASSLSVRDEQYF. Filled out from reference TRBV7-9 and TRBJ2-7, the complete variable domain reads DTGVSQNPRHKITKRGQNVTFRCDPISEHNRLYWYRQTLGQGPEFLTYFQNEAQLEKSRLLSDRFSAERPKGSFSTLEIQRTEQGDSAMYLCASSLSVRDEQYFGPGTRLTVT.

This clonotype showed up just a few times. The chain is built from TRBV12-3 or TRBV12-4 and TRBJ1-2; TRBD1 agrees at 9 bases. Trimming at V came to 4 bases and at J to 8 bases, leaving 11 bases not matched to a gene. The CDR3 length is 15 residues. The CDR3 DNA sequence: TGTGCCAGCAGTTCAAGCGGACAGGGGAGAGGGGGCTACACCTTC. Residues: CASSSSGQGRGGYTF.

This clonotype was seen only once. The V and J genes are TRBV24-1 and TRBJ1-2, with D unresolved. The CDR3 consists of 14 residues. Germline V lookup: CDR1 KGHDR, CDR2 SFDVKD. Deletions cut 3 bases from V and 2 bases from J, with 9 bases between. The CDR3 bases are TGTGCCACCAGTGATCCGACTATAAACTATGGCTACACCTTC. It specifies CATSDPTINYGYTF.

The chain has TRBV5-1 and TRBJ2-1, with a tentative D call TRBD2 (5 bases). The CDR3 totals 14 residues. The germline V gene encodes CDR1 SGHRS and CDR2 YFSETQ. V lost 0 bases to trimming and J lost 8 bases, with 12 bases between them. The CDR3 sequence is CASSLVEARDEQFF. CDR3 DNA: TGCGCCAGCAGCTTGGTGGAGGCGCGGGATGAGCAGTTCTTC.

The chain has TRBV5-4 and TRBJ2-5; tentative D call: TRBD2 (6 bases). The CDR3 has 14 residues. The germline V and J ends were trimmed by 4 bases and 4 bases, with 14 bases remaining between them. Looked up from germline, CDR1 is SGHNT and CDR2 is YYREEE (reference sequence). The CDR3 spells CASSLMTRRETQYF. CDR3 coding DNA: TGTGCCAGCAGCCTGATGACTAGAAGAGAGACCCAGTACTTC.

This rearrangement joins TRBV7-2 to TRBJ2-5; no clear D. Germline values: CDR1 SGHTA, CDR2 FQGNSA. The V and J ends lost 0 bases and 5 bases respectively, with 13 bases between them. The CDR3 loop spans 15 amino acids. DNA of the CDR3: TGTGCCAGCAGCTTAGCTGCTCTCGCGAGGGAGACCCAGTACTTC. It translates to CASSLAALARETQYF.

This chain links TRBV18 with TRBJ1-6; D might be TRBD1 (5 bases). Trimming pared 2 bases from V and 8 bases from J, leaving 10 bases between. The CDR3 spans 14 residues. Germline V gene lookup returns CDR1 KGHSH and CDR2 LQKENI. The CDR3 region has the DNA TGTGCCAGCTCACCAGCCCAGGGAGATTCACCCCTCCACTTT. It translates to CASSPAQGDSPLHF.

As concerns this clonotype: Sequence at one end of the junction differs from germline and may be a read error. CDR3 sequence (DNA): TGTGCCAGCAGGTTATGGGGACCAACAGATACGCAGTATTTT. It translates to CASRLWGPTDTQYF. The V gene is TRBV27, the J gene TRBJ2-3; perhaps D is TRBD1 or TRBD2 (5 bases each). Germline-derived CDR1 and CDR2 are MNHEY and SMNVEV (reference sequence). This CDR3 region has 14 residues.

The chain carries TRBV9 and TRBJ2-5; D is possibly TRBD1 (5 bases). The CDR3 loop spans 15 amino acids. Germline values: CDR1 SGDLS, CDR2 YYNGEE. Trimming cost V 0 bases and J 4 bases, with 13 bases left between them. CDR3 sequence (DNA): TGTGCCAGCAGCGTAGTTCTGGGGCCTCGAGAGACCCAGTACTTC. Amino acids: CASSVVLGPRETQYF.

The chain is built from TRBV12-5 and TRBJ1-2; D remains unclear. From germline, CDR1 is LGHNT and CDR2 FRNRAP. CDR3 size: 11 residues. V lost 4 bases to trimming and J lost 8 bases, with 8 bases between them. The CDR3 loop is CASGSAGGYTF. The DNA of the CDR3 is TGTGCTAGTGGTTCTGCCGGGGGCTACACCTTC.

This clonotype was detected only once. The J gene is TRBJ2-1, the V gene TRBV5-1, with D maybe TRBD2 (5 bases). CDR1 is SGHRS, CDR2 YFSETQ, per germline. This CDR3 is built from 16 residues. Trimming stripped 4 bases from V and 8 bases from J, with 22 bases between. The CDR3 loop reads CASSLALGTFRYEQFF. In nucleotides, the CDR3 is TGCGCCAGCAGCCTAGCCCTGGGCACATTTCGCTATGAGCAGTTCTTC.

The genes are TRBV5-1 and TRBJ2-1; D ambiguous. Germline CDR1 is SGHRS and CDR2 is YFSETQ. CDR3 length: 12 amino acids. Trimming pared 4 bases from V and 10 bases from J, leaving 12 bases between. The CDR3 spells CASSPTTSEQFF. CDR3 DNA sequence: TGCGCCAGCAGCCCCACCACCTCCGAGCAGTTCTTC.

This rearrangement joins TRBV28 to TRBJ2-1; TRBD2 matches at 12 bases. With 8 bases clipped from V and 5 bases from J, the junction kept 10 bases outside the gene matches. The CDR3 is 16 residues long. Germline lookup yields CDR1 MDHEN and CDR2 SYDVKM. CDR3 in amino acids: CASGETSGGPNNEQFF. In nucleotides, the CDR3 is TGTGCCAGCGGAGAGACTAGCGGGGGCCCCAACAATGAGCAGTTCTTC.